These 29 T cell receptor beta chains came from one sample sequenced in a study of blood T cells in healthy people across ages. Primers used in a second PCR of about 6 to 11 cycles were a sample-barcoded 5' primer and a J-beta primer mix. One entry per CDR3 protein results from TCRdb running MiXCR on the 5' RACE reads. The data show 1,500,000 or so distinct CDR3 sequences, with around 59% seen just once and 5% to 7% held by the top ten. Sequences were obtained from blood. All receptors derive from a man younger than 35 in good health.

This sequence joins TRBV7-2 and TRBJ2-7; D is ambiguous. This CDR3 has 11 amino acids. Trimming removed 4 bases at V and 9 bases at J, with 10 bases between. Germline V gene data show CDR1 as SGHTA and CDR2 as FQGNSA. CDR3 DNA: TGTGCCAGCAGCTATTCGAGTGGGCAGTACTTC. Translation: CASSYSSGQYF.

The chain has TRBV29-1 and TRBJ2-7; TRBD1 aligns across 9 bases. The J call is uncertain, as TRBJ2-5 better fits the DNA end. CDR3 size: 14 residues. Looked up from germline, CDR1 is SQVTM and CDR2 is ANQGSEA. The CDR3 nucleotides read TGCAGCGTAGGGACAGGGCCTCCTATCGAGACCCAGTACTTC. It is translated as CSVGTGPPIETQYF.

This clonotype was observed a few times. The chain recombines TRBV25-1 with TRBJ1-2, with TRBD1 matching over 7 bases. V was pared by 8 bases and J by 8 bases, with 11 bases of the junction left unmatched. Germline V CDR1 and CDR2: MGHDK, SYGVNS. The CDR3 extends over 13 amino acids. The CDR3 bases are TGTGCCAGCGGGGGGGAGGGGGCGTACGGCTACACCTTC. Amino acid sequence: CASGGEGAYGYTF.

The chain is built from TRBV29-1 and TRBJ2-3; D possibly matches TRBD1 or TRBD2 (6 bases each). The CDR3 has 14 amino acids. Germline V CDR1 and CDR2: SQVTM, ANQGSEA. V was cut by 5 bases and J by 6 bases, with 18 bases left in between. In DNA, the CDR3 is TGCAGCGTTACGGGGGACACCCGAGCGGATACGCAGTATTTT. As protein: CSVTGDTRADTQYF.

In its sample, this clonotype was seen a few times. The chain uses TRBV20-1 and TRBJ1-2; D is unclear. Germline V gene data show CDR1 as DFQATT and CDR2 as SNEGSKA (reference sequence). The CDR3 totals 10 residues. V lost 5 bases and J 8 bases, leaving 9 bases between the germline ends. The CDR3 DNA follows: TGCAGTGCTCTTGGGAACGGCTACACCTTC. It yields the protein CSALGNGYTF.

The chain uses TRBV2 and TRBJ2-1, with 10 positions matching TRBD2. V was clipped by 7 bases and J by 3 bases; unmatched bases: 12. This CDR3 is built from 17 residues. Germline lookup yields CDR1 SNHLY and CDR2 FYNNEI. CDR3 bases: TGTGCCAGCATTAGGCTCAGCGGGGGGGCGATCTACAATGAGCAGTTCTTC. Translating gives CASIRLSGGAIYNEQFF.

V gene TRBV5-1 combines with J gene TRBJ2-1; 10 nucleotides match TRBD1. Trimming removed 0 bases from V and 4 bases from J; junction bases left unmatched: 4. The CDR3 is 16 amino acids. Germline lookup yields CDR1 SGHRS and CDR2 YFSETQ. DNA of the CDR3: TGCGCCAGCAGCTTGGCGGGACAGGGGCAATACAATGAGCAGTTCTTC. Protein: CASSLAGQGQYNEQFF.

The rearrangement links TRBV12-3 or TRBV12-4 to TRBJ2-1; D is perhaps TRBD1 or TRBD2 (5 bases each). V was shortened by 7 bases and J by 14 bases, with 15 bases between the two germline ends. The CDR3 is made up of 11 amino acids. The CDR3 sequence: CASKTGTVEFF. CDR3 bases: TGTGCCAGCAAAACCGGGACGGTTGAGTTCTTC.

The CDR3 spells CASSALFQMGTEAFF. CDR3 nucleotide sequence: TGTGCCAGCAGCGCATTATTTCAGATGGGAACTGAAGCTTTCTTT. The chain joins TRBV5-5 to TRBJ1-1; no firm D call. The CDR3 is 15 residues long. From germline, CDR1 is SGHKS and CDR2 YYEKEE (reference sequence). Trimming took 4 bases from V and 5 from J, leaving 18 bases between them.

V is TRBV28 and J is TRBJ2-3; D is unclear. CDR1 and CDR2 from the germline V gene are MDHEN and SYDVKM. V was pared by 7 bases and J by 4 bases, with 18 bases between. This CDR3 is 15 amino acids long. CDR3 bases: TGTGCCAGCATTAATCAAAGGGCTGGCGCAGATACGCAGTATTTT. Translating gives CASINQRAGADTQYF.

The chain's CDR3 is CSAPGRSEQFF. DNA for the CDR3: TGCAGTGCCCCCGGACGGAGCGAGCAGTTCTTC. The rearrangement uses TRBV20-1 and TRBJ2-1; D is uncertain. This CDR3 is 11 amino acids long. Germline CDR1 DFQATT, CDR2 SNEGSKA (reference sequence). V lost 6 bases and J 10 bases, leaving 13 bases between the germline ends.

V gene TRBV7-9 combines with J gene TRBJ2-4; possibly TRBD1 for D (6 bases). The CDR3 is made up of 13 amino acids. Trimming removed 5 bases at V and 6 bases at J, with 11 bases between. Per germline, CDR1 SEHNR and CDR2 FQNEAQ (reference sequence). Here the CDR3 reads CASSPPDRNIQYF. CDR3 DNA sequence: TGTGCCAGCAGCCCCCCGGACAGAAACATTCAGTACTTC.

The chain has TRBV3-1 and TRBJ2-4; D is unresolved. The DNA end lines up better with TRBJ2-7; the J call may be wrong. The V gene's germline CDR1 is LGHDT and CDR2 YNNKEL (reference sequence). CDR3 length: 14 amino acids. The CDR3, as DNA: TGTGCCAGCAGCCAAGAGTTACAGTCCTACGAGCAGTACTTC. As protein: CASSQELQSYEQYF.

The rearrangement joins TRBV29-1 to TRBJ2-7; TRBD1 matches 7 bases. This CDR3 region has 13 residues. V was pared by 6 bases and J by 2 bases, with 7 bases of the junction left unmatched. Germline-derived CDR1 and CDR2 are SQVTM and ANQGSEA. Written as DNA, the CDR3 is TGCAGCGTGAGGGGACAGAGTACCTACGAGCAGTACTTC. This sequence encodes CSVRGQSTYEQYF.

The rearrangement uses TRBV4-2 and TRBJ1-2; D is undetermined. CDR3 length: 14 residues. V was clipped by 4 bases and J by 4 bases, with 13 bases between them. CDR1 and CDR2 from the germline V gene are LGHNA and YNFKEQ. CDR3 amino acids: CASSRPERGYGYTF. The CDR3 DNA follows: TGTGCCAGCAGCCGGCCGGAACGTGGCTATGGCTACACCTTC.

This clonotype was detected only once. The V gene is TRBV5-1, the J gene TRBJ1-2; D is undetermined. The CDR3 runs 16 residues. V was cut by 4 bases and J by 5 bases, with 21 bases left in between. Germline V gives CDR1 SGHRS, CDR2 YFSETQ. CDR3 sequence reads: CASSLTSSLNWYGYTF. The CDR3 nucleotides are TGCGCCAGCAGCCTGACCTCGTCCCTAAATTGGTATGGCTACACCTTC. Drawing the rest from reference TRBV5-1 and TRBJ1-2, the complete variable domain is KAGVTQTPRYLIKTRGQQVTLSCSPISGHRSVSWYQQTPGQGLQFLFEYFSETQRNKGNFPGRFSGRQFSNSRSEMNVSTLELGDSALYLCASSLTSSLNWYGYTFGSGTRLTVV.

This clonotype was counted between two and nine times. The chain combines TRBV6-2 or TRBV6-3 with TRBJ1-2, with D perhaps matching TRBD1 (6 bases). Germline V gene sequence: CDR1 MNHEY, CDR2 SVGEGT. V lost 7 bases, J lost 8 bases, and 23 bases lay in between. The CDR3 is 15 residues long. As DNA, the CDR3 is TGTGCCAGCACCCACGGACAGCTATTCAAGGAGGGCTACACCTTC. Translating it yields CASTHGQLFKEGYTF.

The chain carries TRBV14 and TRBJ2-6, with D perhaps given as TRBD1 or TRBD2 (5 bases each). The V end lost 3 bases, the J end lost 1 base, and 19 bases lay between the germline ends. Germline CDR1 and CDR2: SGHDN and FVKESK. The CDR3 totals 19 residues. Written as DNA, the CDR3 is TGTGCCAGCAGCCAGGGACCCCCCTTTGGGGAATCTGGGGCCAACGTCCTGACTTTC. It codes for CASSQGPPFGESGANVLTF.

The gene calls are TRBV20-1 and TRBJ1-1; perhaps TRBD1 as D (5 bases). Germline loops: CDR1 DFQATT, CDR2 SNEGSKA (reference sequence). Trimming pared 3 bases from V and 3 bases from J, leaving 11 bases between. CDR3 length equals 13 residues. The CDR3 region has the DNA TGCAGTGCTAGGGACTGGGGGTACACTGAAGCTTTCTTT. Translating gives CSARDWGYTEAFF.

There are a few counts of this clonotype. The chain carries TRBV7-9 and TRBJ2-7, with 8 bases lining up with TRBD1. CDR1 and CDR2 from the germline V gene are SEHNR and FQNEAQ (reference sequence). Trimming removed 1 base from V and 4 bases from J; junction bases left unmatched: 6. The CDR3 covers 15 residues. This CDR3 reads CASSLGTGGRYEQYF. The CDR3 coding sequence is TGTGCCAGCAGCTTAGGTACAGGGGGTAGATACGAGCAGTACTTC.

The rearrangement links TRBV29-1 to TRBJ1-2; the match to TRBD1 covers 7 bases. This CDR3 contains 14 residues. Germline trimming cut 7 bases from V and 2 bases from J; bases unmatched to any gene: 10. The germline CDR1 and CDR2 sequences are SQVTM and ANQGSEA. CDR3 sequence reads: CSAEGGDRNYGYTF. The CDR3 DNA sequence: TGCAGCGCCGAGGGCGGGGACAGAAACTATGGCTACACCTTC.

The genes are TRBV20-1 and TRBJ1-2, with D possibly TRBD1 on 6 matching bases. Trimming pared 7 bases from V and 4 bases from J, leaving 16 bases between. CDR1 DFQATT and CDR2 SNEGSKA come from the germline V gene (reference sequence). The CDR3 extends over 13 amino acids. DNA of the CDR3: TGCAGTGTCCTAGGACAGTGGTCCTATGGCTACACCTTC. Its protein product is CSVLGQWSYGYTF.

This clonotype was seen once. The chain has TRBV6-5 and TRBJ2-1; 10 bases agree with TRBD1. The end of the DNA aligns better with TRBJ2-7, so the J call may be wrong. From germline, CDR1 is MNHEY and CDR2 SVGAGI. The CDR3 totals 14 residues. This CDR3 reads CATTRDRGFYEQYF. DNA of the CDR3: TGTGCCACCACCCGGGACAGGGGTTTCTACGAGCAGTACTTC.

This clonotype was seen a few times. The rearrangement links TRBV29-1 to TRBJ2-7; D not resolved. V lost 1 base to trimming and J lost 3 bases, with 4 bases between them. Germline V gene lookup returns CDR1 SQVTM and CDR2 ANQGSEA. The CDR3 is made up of 11 amino acids. As DNA, the CDR3 is TGCAGCGTTGAAGTACGCTACGAGCAGTACTTC. This translates into CSVEVRYEQYF.

The chain carries TRBV27 and TRBJ2-4; D is unclear. This CDR3 has 14 residues. CDR1 is MNHEY and CDR2 is SMNVEV in the germline V gene (reference sequence). The CDR3 region is CASWTTLAKNIQYF. CDR3 bases: TGTGCTAGTTGGACCACCTTAGCCAAAAACATTCAGTACTTC.

This clonotype showed up just a few times. V is TRBV27 and J is TRBJ2-1; a possible D gene is TRBD1 (5 bases). The CDR3 runs 15 residues. The germline gives CDR1 MNHEY, CDR2 SMNVEV (reference sequence). Trimming removed 3 bases at V and 8 bases at J, with 17 bases between. CDR3 nucleotide sequence: TGTGCCAGCAGTTTTACAGGTTTGAGGCTCGATGAGCAGTTCTTC. It is translated as CASSFTGLRLDEQFF.

This clonotype was detected a few times. The rearrangement joins TRBV5-1 to TRBJ2-7, with 7 bases identical to TRBD2. The junction had 3 bases not matched to a gene; V was cut back by 3 bases and J by 0 bases. Germline V lookup: CDR1 SGHRS, CDR2 YFSETQ. This CDR3 has 14 residues. CDR3 region: CASSWTSSSYEQYF. Written as DNA, the CDR3 is TGCGCCAGCAGCTGGACTAGTAGCTCCTACGAGCAGTACTTC.

CDR3 nucleotides: TGCAGTGCTAGACGGGGGGACATTGGCAATCAGCCCCAGCATTTT. This codes for CSARRGDIGNQPQHF. This sequence joins TRBV20-1 and TRBJ1-5, with D perhaps matching TRBD1 (6 bases). V gave up 2 bases and J gave up 2 bases, with 13 bases separating them. The CDR3 is made up of 15 amino acids. The V gene's germline CDR1 is DFQATT and CDR2 SNEGSKA (reference sequence).

The chain uses TRBV28 and TRBJ2-7; TRBD1 aligns across 8 bases. This CDR3 has 15 residues. Germline-derived CDR1 and CDR2 are MDHEN and SYDVKM. V dropped 2 bases and J dropped 3; count of bases not matched to a gene: 6. CDR3 nucleotides: TGTGCCAGCAGTTTAGCCGGGACAGGCCACTACGAGCAGTACTTC. This encodes CASSLAGTGHYEQYF.